This T cell receptor (beta chain) stems from a study of vaccination and CD4 T cells after COVID-19. Background on the study: Overlapping SARS-CoV-2, HCoV-NL63, HCoV-OC43 and HCoV-229E spike peptides were used to stimulate cells. No peptide, an HIV-1 Nef pool, or a CEFX pool was what each control culture received.

As to this clonotype: Antigen specificity is unknown.

Documented treatment: approximately nine-day PBMC culture with coronavirus spike peptide pools or control peptides (ViraFEST assay). Gathered ahead of the COVID-19 pandemic (2011-2018) were the CD4+ T cells of the unexposed donor. Once peptide pools had expanded antigen-specific T cells, ViraFEST sequenced TCRs. The CDR3 runs 16 residues. CDR1 is LNHDA and CDR2 is SQIVND in the germline V gene (reference sequence). Trimming stripped 6 bases from V and 5 bases from J, with 20 bases between. Once obtained from cultured CD4+ T cells, the DNA was sequenced using the Oncomine TCR Beta short-read assay. Using the QIAamp micro DNA kit, genomic DNA was extracted from the CD4+ T cells that had been cultured. A single record per CDR3 protein comes from TCRdb applying MiXCR to the PCR reads. The sample records 8,000 or so distinct CDR3 sequences, 30% to 40% being singletons.

This sequence was found in a human donor in good health. The chain has TRBV19 and TRBJ2-1; possible D gene TRBD1, 6 bases. The specimen was CD4+ T cells from blood, cultured in vitro. Here the CDR3 DNA reads TGTGCCAGTAGGGGGGCCTCCAAACACTTAAACAATGAGCAGTTCTTC. Its protein product is CASRGASKHLNNEQFF.